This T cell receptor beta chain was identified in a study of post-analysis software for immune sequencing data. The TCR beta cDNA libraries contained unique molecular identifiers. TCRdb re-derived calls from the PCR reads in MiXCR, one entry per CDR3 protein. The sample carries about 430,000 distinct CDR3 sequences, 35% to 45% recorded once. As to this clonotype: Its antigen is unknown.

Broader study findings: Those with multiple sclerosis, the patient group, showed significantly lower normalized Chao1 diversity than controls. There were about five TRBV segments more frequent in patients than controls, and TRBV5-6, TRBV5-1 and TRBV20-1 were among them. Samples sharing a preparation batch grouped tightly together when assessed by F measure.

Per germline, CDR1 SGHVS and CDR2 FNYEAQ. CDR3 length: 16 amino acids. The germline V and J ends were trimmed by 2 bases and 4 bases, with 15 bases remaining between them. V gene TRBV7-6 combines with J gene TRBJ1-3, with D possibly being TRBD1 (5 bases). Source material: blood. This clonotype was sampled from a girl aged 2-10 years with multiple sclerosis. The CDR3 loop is CASSLRQGYSGNTIYF. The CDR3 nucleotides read TGTGCCAGCAGCTTACGGCAGGGATACTCCGGAAACACCATATATTTT.